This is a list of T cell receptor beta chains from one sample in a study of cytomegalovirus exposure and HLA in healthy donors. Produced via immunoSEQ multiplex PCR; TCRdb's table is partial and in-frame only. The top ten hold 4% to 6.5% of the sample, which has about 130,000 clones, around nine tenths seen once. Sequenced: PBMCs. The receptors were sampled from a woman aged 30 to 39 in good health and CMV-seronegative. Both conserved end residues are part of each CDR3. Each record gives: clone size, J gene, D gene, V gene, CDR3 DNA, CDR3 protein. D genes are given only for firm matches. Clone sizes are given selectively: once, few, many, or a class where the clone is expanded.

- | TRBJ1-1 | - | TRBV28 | TGTGCCAGCAGCGTAACCGGGACTCTGAAGTTTGGAGCTTTCTTT | CASSVTGTLKFGAFF
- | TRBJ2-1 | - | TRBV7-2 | TGTGCCAGCAGCTTACGGCATAGCCGGAGTGAGCAGTTCTTC | CASSLRHSRSEQFF
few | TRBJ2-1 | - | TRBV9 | TGTGCCAGCAGCGTAGGTGAGCGGAACAATGAGCAGTTCTTC | CASSVGERNNEQFF
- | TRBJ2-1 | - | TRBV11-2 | TGTGCCAGCAGCTTACAAATCCACAATGAGCAGTTCTTC | CASSLQIHNEQFF
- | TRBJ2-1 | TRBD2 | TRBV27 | TGTGCCAGCTTTAAACTAGCGGGAGACCTGAATGAGCAGTTCTTC | CASFKLAGDLNEQFF
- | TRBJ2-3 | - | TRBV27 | TGTGCCAGCAGTTTCGAGACTAGTACCACAGATACGCAGTATTTT | CASSFETSTTDTQYF
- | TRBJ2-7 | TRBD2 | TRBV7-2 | TGTGCCAGCAGCCTACTAGCGGGACTCCCCTACGAGCAGTACTTC | CASSLLAGLPYEQYF
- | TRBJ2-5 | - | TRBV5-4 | TGTGCCAGCAGCTTGACGGTAGGGGGGGGAGAGACCCAGTACTTC | CASSLTVGGGETQYF
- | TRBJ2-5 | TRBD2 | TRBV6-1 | TGTGCCGGCCGACCTAGCGGGGGAGAGACCCAGTACTTC | CAGRPSGGETQYF
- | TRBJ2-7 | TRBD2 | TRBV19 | TGTGCCAGTAGTATAGAAGCGGGAGGGCCTCGAGACGAGCAGTACTTC | CASSIEAGGPRDEQYF
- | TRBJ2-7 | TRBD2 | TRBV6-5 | TGTGCCAGCAGACATACTAGCGGGGGGTTTTACGAGCAGTACTTC | CASRHTSGGFYEQYF
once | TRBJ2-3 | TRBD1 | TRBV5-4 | TGTGCCAGCAGCCGGGACAGGGTTATCGCGCAGTATTTT | CASSRDRVIAQYF
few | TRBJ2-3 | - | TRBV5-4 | TGTGCCAGCAGCTTGCTCACAGATACGCAGTATTTT | CASSLLTDTQYF
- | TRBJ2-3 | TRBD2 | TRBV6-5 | TGTGCCAGCAGTTACTCGGCTAGCGGGAGCACAGATACGCAGTATTTT | CASSYSASGSTDTQYF
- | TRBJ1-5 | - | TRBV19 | TGTGCCAGTAGCCAACGGGGATTCGACAATCAGCCCCAGCATTTT | CASSQRGFDNQPQHF
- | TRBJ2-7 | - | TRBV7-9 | TGTGCCAGCAGCTTAGAACGGGGGACCTACGAGCAGTACTTC | CASSLERGTYEQYF
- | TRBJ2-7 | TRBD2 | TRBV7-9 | TGTTCCAGCAGCTTACCGTCACGGGCTAGCGGAGTAAGTTCTTACGAGCAGTACTTC | CSSSLPSRASGVSSYEQYF
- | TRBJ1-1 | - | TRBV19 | TGTGCCAGTAGTATCCCGGACAGAGAAGCTTTCTTT | CASSIPDREAFF
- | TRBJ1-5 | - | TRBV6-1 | TGTGCCAGCAGGGGGACATACCAGCCCCAGCATTTT | CASRGTYQPQHF
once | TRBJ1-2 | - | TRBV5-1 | TGCGCCAGCAGCTGGCAGGGATCCAACTATGGCTACACCTTC | CASSWQGSNYGYTF
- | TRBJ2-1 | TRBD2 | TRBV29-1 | TGCAGCGTCGCTTCAGCGGGAGGCCCCTCCTACAATGAGCAGTTCTTC | CSVASAGGPSYNEQFF
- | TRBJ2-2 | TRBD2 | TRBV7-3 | TGTGCCAGCAGCTTAACCCCACTAGCGGCGAACACCGGGGAGCTGTTTTTT | CASSLTPLAANTGELFF
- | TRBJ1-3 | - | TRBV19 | TGTGCCAGTGGTCGCGTGCCGAGGGTACGAGGAAACACCATATATTTT | CASGRVPRVRGNTIYF
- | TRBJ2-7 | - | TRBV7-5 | TGTGTCAGAAGCTTAGGAGTGCGACAGGAGATCACTATTTACGAGCAGTACTTC | CVRSLGVRQEITIYEQYF
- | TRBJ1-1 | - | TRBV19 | TGTGCCAGTACCGATCGGTGGGCTTTCTTT | CASTDRWAFF
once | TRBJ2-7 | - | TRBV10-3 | TGTGCCATCAGGGCGGAGGGGTTTTTACCAGACGAGCGGAACGAGCAGTACTTC | CAIRAEGFLPDERNEQYF
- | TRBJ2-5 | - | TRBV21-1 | TGTGCCAGCAGCATTGAGGACCAAGAGACCCAGTACTTC | CASSIEDQETQYF
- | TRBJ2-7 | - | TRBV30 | TGTGCCTGGAGTAAAGGGGGCTCCTACGAGCAGTACTTC | CAWSKGGSYEQYF
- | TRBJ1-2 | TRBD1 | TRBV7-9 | TGTGCCAGCAGCTTAGCCACAGGGGGCTCTCAGGGCTACACCTTC | CASSLATGGSQGYTF
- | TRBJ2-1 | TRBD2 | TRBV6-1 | TGTGCCAGCAGTGACCCTAGCGGGAGTAGGTATGAGCAGTTCTTC | CASSDPSGSRYEQFF
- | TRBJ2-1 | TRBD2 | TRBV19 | TGTGCCAGTAGTGAAAGCGGGAGCTCCTACAATGAGCAGTTCTTC | CASSESGSSYNEQFF
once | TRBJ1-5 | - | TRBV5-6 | TGTGCCAGCAGTATGACGGGGGGCGGCAATCAGCCCCAGCATTTT | CASSMTGGGNQPQHF
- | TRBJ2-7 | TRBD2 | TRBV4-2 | TGTGCCAGCAGCCTCCAACTAGCGGGGAGCTACGAGCAGTACTTC | CASSLQLAGSYEQYF
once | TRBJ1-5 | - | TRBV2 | TGTGCCAGCAGCCCCCGAGGAGGGTTCGGCAATCAGCCCCAGCATTTT | CASSPRGGFGNQPQHF
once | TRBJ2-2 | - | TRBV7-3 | TGTGCCAGCAGCTCCCTAGCGTTTTCGAACACCGGGGAGCTGTTTTTT | CASSSLAFSNTGELFF
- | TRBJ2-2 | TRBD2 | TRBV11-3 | TGTGCCAGCAGCTGGGGGGGGAGAAACACCGGGGAGCTGTTTTTT | CASSWGGRNTGELFF
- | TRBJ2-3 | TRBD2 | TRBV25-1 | TGTGCCAGTGGCGGACTAGCCACAGATACGCAGTATTTT | CASGGLATDTQYF
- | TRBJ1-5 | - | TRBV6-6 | TGTGCCAGCAGTTACGGAGGCAAAGGCAATCAGCCCCAGCATTTT | CASSYGGKGNQPQHF
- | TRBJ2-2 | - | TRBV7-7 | TGTGCTAGCACCCCCCGGGGGTCAAACACCGGGGAGCTGTTTTTT | CASTPRGSNTGELFF
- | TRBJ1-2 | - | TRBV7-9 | TGTGCCAGCACCCCAGGGAGGGTGTCCGGCTACACCTTC | CASTPGRVSGYTF
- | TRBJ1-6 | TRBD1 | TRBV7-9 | TGTGCCAGCGGTAGACAGGGGCCTTCCTATAATTCACCCCTCCACTTT | CASGRQGPSYNSPLHF
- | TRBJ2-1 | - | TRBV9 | TGTGCCAGCAGCCCCCTAGCCTACAATGAGCAGTTCTTC | CASSPLAYNEQFF
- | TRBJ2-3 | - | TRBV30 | TGTGCCTGGAGTCGTAGCGCGAGCACAGATACGCAGTATTTT | CAWSRSASTDTQYF
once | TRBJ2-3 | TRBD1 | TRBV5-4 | TGTGCCAGCAGAACACAGGGGAGCACAGATACGCAGTATTTT | CASRTQGSTDTQYF
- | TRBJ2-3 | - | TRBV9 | TGTGCCAGCAGCCTCCGGGGAGCGCCGACGAGCGACACAGATACGCAGTATTTT | CASSLRGAPTSDTDTQYF
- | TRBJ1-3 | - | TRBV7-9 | TGTTCCAGCAGCTTAGCTGGGGGCGAGGGAAACACCATATATTTT | CSSSLAGGEGNTIYF
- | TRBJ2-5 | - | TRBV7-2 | TGTGCCAGCAGCCCGGACAGCCAAGAGACCCAGTACTTC | CASSPDSQETQYF
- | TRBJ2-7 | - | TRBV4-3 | TGCGCCAGCAGCCAAGCGACAGAGAACTACGAGCAGTACTTC | CASSQATENYEQYF
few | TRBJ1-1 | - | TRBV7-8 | TGTGCCAGCAGCCGTGGATGGGGGCGCAACAACACTGAAGCTTTCTTT | CASSRGWGRNNTEAFF